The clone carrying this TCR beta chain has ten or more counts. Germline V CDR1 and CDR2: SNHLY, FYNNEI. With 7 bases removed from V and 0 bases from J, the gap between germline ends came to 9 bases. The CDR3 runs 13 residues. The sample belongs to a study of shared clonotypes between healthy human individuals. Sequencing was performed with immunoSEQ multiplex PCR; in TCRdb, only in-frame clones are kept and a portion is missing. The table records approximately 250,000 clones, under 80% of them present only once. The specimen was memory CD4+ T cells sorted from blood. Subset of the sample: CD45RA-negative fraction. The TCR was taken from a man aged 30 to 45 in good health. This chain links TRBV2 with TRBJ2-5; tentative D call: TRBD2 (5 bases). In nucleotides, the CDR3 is TGTGCCAGCATGTGGAGGAACCAAGAGACCCAGTACTTC. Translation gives CASMWRNQETQYF. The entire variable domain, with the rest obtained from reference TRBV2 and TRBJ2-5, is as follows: EPEVTQTPSHQVTQMGQEVILRCVPISNHLYFYWYRQILGQKVEFLVSFYNNEISEKSEIFDDQFSVERPDGSNFTLKIRSTKLEDSAMYFCASMWRNQETQYFGPGTRLLVL.